This paragraph covers one T cell receptor (beta chain) sequence. This record comes from a study of T cell changes during pregnancy in multiple sclerosis. The V gene's germline CDR1 is SEHNR and CDR2 FQNEAQ (reference sequence). The CDR3 has 15 residues. Trimming took 6 bases from V and 5 from J; bases not matched to a gene: 8. Libraries were prepared by immunoSEQ multiplex PCR; TCRdb keeps only in-frame clonotypes and omits some of them. The profile covers some 21,000 clones, with 91% appearing a single time and approximately 0.73% taken by the ten largest. The source of this sequence is a female donor with multiple sclerosis, enrolled in a pregnancy study. This specimen consisted of CD4+ T cells from peripheral blood mononuclear cells, obtained in the third trimester of pregnancy. This chain links TRBV7-9 with TRBJ2-5; 11 positions match TRBD2. The CDR3 sequence: CASRFTSGGYETQYF. In DNA form, the CDR3 reads TGTGCCAGCAGGTTCACTAGCGGGGGATATGAGACCCAGTACTTC.